This T cell receptor (beta chain) was observed in a study of blood T cell repertoires in COVID-19. On the study more broadly: Specimens from acute and convalescent COVID-19 originated in the United States, Italy and Spain. T cells, B-cell-depleted T cells, or PBMCs supplied cDNA or gDNA.

Authors' methods: Nucleated cell counts were estimated from reference gene primer amplification. Produced via immunoSEQ multiplex PCR; TCRdb's table is partial and in-frame only. From that table come the V and J calls and clone size; the DNA was used to work out D and trimming. The table records 150,000 to 200,000 clones, 80% of them present only once. The V gene lost 3 bases and the J gene lost 5 bases, with 7 bases spanning the gap. Per the germline V gene, CDR1 is LNHDA and CDR2 is SQIVND (reference sequence). The CDR3 runs 12 residues. The sequence was obtained from a man between 60 and 75 years old with acute or convalescent COVID-19. J is TRBJ2-5 and V is TRBV19; D is unresolved. The sequenced sample was peripheral blood. The CDR3, as DNA: TGTGCCAGTAGTATCTCCCCTGAGACCCAGTACTTC. It is translated as CASSISPETQYF.